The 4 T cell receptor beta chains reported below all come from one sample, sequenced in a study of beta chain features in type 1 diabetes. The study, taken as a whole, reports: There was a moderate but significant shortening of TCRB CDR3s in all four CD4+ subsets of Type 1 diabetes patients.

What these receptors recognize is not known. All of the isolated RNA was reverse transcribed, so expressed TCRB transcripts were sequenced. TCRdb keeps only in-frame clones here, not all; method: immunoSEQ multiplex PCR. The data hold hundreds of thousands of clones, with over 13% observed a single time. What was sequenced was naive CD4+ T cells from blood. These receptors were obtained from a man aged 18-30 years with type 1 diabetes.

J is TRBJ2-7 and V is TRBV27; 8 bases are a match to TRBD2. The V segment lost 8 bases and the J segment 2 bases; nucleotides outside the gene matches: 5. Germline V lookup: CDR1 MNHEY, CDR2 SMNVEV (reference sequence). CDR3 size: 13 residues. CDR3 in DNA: TGTGCCAGCTCCCCGCGGGGGGCCTACGAGCAGTACTTC. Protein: CASSPRGAYEQYF.

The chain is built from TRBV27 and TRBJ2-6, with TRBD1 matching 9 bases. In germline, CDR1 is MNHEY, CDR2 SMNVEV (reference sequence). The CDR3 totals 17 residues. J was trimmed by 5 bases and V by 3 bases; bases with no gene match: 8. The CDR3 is CASSFRGQGLWANVLTF. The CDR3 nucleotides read TGTGCCAGCAGTTTCCGGGGACAGGGCCTATGGGCCAACGTCCTGACTTTC. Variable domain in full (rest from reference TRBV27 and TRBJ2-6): EAQVTQNPRYLITVTGKKLTVTCSQNMNHEYMSWYRQDPGLGLRQIYYSMNVEVTDKGDVPEGYKVSRKEKRNFPLILESPSPNQTSLYFCASSFRGQGLWANVLTFGAGSRLTVL.

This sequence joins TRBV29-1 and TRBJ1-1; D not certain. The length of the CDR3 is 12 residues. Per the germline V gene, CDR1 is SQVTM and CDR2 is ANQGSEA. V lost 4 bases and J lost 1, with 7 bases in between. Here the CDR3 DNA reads TGCAGCGTTGCCGTGGGGAACACTGAAGCTTTCTTT. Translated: CSVAVGNTEAFF.

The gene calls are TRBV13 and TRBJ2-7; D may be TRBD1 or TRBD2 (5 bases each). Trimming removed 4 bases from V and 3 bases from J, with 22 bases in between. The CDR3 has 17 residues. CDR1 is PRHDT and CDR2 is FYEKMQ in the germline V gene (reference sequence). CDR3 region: CASSCTDRDPTHYEQYF. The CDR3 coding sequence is TGTGCCAGCAGCTGCACCGACCGGGACCCGACCCACTACGAGCAGTACTTC.